The TCR beta chain described here comes from a study of beta chain features in type 1 diabetes. Reverse transcription of all isolated RNA meant that expressed TCRB transcripts were sequenced. This table comes from immunoSEQ multiplex PCR, and its TCRdb copy is limited to in-frame clones, with some not included. The sample gives under 300,000 clones, 14% of which show up once; approximately 0.018% is in the top ten. With respect to this clone: Its antigen remains unidentified. Other DNA sequences of this sample code for an identical CDR3.

Sampling consisted of one heparinised blood draw per donor, averaging about 116 mL. It was via CD45RO/CCR7/CD25/CD127/CD95/CD27 that CD4+ naive, central memory, regulatory and stem cell-like memory cells were sorted. Trimming left V 2 bases short and J 2 bases short, with 9 bases between. Per germline, CDR1 GTSNPN and CDR2 SVGIG (reference sequence). This CDR3 is built from 13 residues. Study-wide findings and caveats: TCRB CDR3s from Type 1 diabetes patients were moderately but significantly shorter in all four CD4+ subsets.

The chain couples TRBV30 to TRBJ1-2; D is possibly TRBD1 (5 bases). The sequence derives from a man in his thirties or forties with type 1 diabetes. Source material: naive CD4+ T cells from blood. The CDR3 protein is CAWSPGQNYGYTF. CDR3 DNA sequence: TGTGCCTGGAGTCCCGGACAAAACTATGGCTACACCTTC.